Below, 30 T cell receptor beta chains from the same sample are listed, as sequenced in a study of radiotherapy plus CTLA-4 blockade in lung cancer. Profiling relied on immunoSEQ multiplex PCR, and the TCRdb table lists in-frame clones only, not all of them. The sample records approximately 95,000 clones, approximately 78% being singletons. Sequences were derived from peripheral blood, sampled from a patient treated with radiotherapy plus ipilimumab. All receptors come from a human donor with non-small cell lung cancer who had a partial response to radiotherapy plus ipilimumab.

CDR3 amino acids: CASREGQVSNQPQHF. Here the CDR3 DNA reads TGTGCCAGCAGGGAGGGACAGGTTAGCAATCAGCCCCAGCATTTT. The V and J genes are TRBV2 and TRBJ1-5; TRBD1 aligns across 8 bases. The CDR3 consists of 15 residues. V trimming: 6 bases; J trimming: 0 bases; junction bases outside the gene matches: 4. From germline, CDR1 is SNHLY and CDR2 FYNNEI.

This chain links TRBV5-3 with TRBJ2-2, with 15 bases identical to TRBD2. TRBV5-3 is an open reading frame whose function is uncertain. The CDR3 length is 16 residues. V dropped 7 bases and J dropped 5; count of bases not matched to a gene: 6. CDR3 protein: CARRGGLAGGTGELFF. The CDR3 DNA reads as TGTGCCAGACGGGGGGGACTAGCGGGAGGTACCGGGGAGCTGTTTTTT.

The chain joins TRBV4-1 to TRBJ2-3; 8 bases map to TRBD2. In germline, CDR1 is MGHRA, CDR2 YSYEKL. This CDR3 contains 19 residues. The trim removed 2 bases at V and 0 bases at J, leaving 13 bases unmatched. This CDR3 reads CASSQREGSGGGSTDTQYF. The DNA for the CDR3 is TGCGCCAGCAGCCAAAGGGAGGGGTCCGGCGGGGGGAGCACAGATACGCAGTATTTT.

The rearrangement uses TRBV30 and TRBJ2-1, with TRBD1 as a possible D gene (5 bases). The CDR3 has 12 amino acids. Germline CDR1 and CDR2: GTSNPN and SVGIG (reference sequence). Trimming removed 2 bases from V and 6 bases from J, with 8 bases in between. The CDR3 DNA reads TGTGCCTGGAGTAGGGGCCTCAATGAGCAGTTCTTC. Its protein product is CAWSRGLNEQFF.

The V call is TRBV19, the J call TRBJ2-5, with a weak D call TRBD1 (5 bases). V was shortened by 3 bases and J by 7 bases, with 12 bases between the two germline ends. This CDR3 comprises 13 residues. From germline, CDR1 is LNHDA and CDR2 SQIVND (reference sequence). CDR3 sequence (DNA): TGTGCCAGTAGTATGCGGCAGGGCGGGACCCAGTACTTC. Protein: CASSMRQGGTQYF.

For the CDR3, the DNA is TGTGCCAGCAGTGCATGGGACAGGGGAGATCAGCCCCAGCATTTT. Translated: CASSAWDRGDQPQHF. The chain joins TRBV6-1 to TRBJ1-5; TRBD1 matches 10 bases. CDR3 length equals 15 residues. Trimming at V came to 4 bases and at J to 5 bases, leaving 5 bases not matched to a gene. Germline V gene sequence: CDR1 MNHNS, CDR2 SASEGT.

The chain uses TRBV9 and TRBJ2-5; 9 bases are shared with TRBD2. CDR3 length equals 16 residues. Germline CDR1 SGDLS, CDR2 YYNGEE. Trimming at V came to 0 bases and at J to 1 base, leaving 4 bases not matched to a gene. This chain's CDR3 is CASSVGVAGAQETQYF. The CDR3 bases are TGTGCCAGCAGCGTAGGGGTAGCGGGAGCCCAAGAGACCCAGTACTTC.

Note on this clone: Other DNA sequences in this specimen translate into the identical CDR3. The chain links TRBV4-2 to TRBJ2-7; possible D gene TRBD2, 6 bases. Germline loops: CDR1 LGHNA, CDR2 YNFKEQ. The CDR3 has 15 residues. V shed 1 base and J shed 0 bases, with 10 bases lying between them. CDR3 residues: CASSQAAGSSYEQYF. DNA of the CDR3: TGTGCCAGCAGCCAAGCGGCGGGAAGCTCCTACGAGCAGTACTTC.

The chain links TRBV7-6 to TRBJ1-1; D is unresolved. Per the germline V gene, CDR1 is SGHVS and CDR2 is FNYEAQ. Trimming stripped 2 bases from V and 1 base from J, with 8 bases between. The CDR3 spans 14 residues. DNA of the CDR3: TGTGCCAGCAGCTTACGGTCGGGGAACACTGAAGCTTTCTTT. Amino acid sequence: CASSLRSGNTEAFF.

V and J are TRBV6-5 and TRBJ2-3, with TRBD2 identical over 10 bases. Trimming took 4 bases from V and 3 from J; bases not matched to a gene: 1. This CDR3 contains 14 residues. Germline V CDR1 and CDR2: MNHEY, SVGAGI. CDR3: CASSWTSGTDTQYF. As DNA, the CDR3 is TGTGCCAGCAGTTGGACTAGCGGAACAGATACGCAGTATTTT.

The CDR3 sequence: CAWKRLTGTIYF. CDR3 in DNA: TGTGCCTGGAAACGACTCACGGGCACCATATATTTT. V and J are TRBV30 and TRBJ1-3; D is unresolved. CDR1 GTSNPN and CDR2 SVGIG come from the germline V gene (reference sequence). Between the trimmed V and J ends, which lost 4 bases and 9 bases, there was a span of 13 bases. The CDR3 runs 12 residues.

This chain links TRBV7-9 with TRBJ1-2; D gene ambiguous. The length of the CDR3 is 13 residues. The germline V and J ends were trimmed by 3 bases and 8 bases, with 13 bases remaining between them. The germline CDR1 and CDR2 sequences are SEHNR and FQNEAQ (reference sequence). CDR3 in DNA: TGTGCCAGCAGCTTTTCTACTTCGCCAGGCTACACCTTC. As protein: CASSFSTSPGYTF.

The CDR3 protein is CASSLGLSNTGELFF. The CDR3 coding sequence is TGTGCCAGCAGCCTCGGACTGTCGAACACCGGGGAGCTGTTTTTT. The chain couples TRBV4-2 to TRBJ2-2; possibly TRBD2 for D (5 bases). CDR1 and CDR2 (germline): LGHNA, YNFKEQ. V lost 4 bases and J lost 0, with 9 bases in between. The CDR3 consists of 15 residues.

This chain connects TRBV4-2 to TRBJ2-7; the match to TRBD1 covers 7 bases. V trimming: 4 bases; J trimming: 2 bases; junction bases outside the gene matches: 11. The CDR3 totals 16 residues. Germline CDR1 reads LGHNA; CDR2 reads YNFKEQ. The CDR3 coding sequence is TGTGCCAGCAGCCCGACAGGGTCGCGTACCCCCTACGAGCAGTACTTC. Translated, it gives CASSPTGSRTPYEQYF.

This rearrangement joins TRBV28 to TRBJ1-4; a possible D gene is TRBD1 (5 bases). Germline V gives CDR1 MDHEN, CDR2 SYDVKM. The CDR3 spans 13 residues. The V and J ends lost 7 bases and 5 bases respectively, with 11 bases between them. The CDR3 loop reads CASIRGGNEKLFF. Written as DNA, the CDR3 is TGTGCCAGCATCCGGGGGGGAAATGAAAAACTGTTTTTT.

The CDR3 region has the DNA TGCGCCAGCAGCCAAGATCGGGGGACAGGGGACAATCAGCCCCAGCATTTT. This translates into CASSQDRGTGDNQPQHF. The rearrangement links TRBV4-1 to TRBJ1-5; 10 bases are a match to TRBD1. The CDR3 is 17 residues long. With V trimmed by 0 bases and J by 3 bases, 5 bases remained unmatched. Germline CDR1 is MGHRA and CDR2 is YSYEKL.

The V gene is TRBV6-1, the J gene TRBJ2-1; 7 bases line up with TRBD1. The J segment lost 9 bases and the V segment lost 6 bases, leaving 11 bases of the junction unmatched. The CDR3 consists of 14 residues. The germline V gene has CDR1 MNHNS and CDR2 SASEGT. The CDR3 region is CASRRISGDSEQFF. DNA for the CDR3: TGTGCCAGCAGAAGAATCTCAGGGGACAGTGAGCAGTTCTTC.

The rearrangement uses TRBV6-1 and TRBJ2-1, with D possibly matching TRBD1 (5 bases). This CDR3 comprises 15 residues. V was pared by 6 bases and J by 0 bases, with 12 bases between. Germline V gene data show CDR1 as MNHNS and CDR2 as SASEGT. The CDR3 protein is CASRLDRSSYNEQFF. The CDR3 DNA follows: TGTGCCAGCAGATTAGACAGAAGCTCCTACAATGAGCAGTTCTTC.

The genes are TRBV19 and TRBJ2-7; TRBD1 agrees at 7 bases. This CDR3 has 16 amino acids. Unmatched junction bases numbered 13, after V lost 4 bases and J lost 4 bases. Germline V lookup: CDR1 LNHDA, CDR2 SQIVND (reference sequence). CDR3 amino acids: CASSTQLTGWRYEQYF. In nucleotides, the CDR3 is TGTGCCAGTAGTACCCAATTGACAGGGTGGCGGTACGAGCAGTACTTC.

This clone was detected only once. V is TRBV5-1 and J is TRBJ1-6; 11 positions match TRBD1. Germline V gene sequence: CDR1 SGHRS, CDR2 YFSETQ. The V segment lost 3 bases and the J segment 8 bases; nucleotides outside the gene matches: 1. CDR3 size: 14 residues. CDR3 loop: CASSWGQGDSPLHF. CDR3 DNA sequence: TGCGCCAGCAGCTGGGGACAGGGGGATTCACCCCTCCACTTT.

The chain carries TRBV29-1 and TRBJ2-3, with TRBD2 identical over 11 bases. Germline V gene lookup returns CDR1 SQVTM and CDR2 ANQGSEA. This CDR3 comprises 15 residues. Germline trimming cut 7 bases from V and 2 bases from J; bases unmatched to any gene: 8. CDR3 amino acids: CSGGGTSGNTDTQYF. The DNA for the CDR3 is TGCAGCGGGGGGGGGACTAGCGGAAACACAGATACGCAGTATTTT.

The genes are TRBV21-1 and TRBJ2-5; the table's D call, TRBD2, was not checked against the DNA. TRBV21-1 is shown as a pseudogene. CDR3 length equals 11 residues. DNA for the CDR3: TGTGCCAGCAGCAACGGAGAGACCCAGTACTTC. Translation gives CASSNGETQYF.

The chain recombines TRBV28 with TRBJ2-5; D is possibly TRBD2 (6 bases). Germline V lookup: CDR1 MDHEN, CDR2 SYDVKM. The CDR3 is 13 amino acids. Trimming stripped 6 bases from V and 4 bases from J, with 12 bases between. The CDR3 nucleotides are TGTGCCAGCAGGAAAGCGGGCGGAGAGACCCAGTACTTC. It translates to CASRKAGGETQYF.

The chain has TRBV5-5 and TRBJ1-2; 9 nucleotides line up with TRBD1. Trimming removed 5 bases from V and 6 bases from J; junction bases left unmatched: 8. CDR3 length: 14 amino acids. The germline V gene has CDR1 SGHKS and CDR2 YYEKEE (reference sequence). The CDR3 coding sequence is TGTGCCAGCAGTCCCGGGACAGGGAGAGATGGCTACACCTTC. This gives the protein CASSPGTGRDGYTF.

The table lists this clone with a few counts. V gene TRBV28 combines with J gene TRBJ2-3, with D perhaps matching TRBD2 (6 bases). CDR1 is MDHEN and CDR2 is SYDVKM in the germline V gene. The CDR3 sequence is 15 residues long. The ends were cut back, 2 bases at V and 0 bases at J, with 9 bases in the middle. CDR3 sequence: CASSLRDLSTDTQYF. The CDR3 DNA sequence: TGTGCCAGCAGTTTAAGGGACTTAAGCACAGATACGCAGTATTTT.

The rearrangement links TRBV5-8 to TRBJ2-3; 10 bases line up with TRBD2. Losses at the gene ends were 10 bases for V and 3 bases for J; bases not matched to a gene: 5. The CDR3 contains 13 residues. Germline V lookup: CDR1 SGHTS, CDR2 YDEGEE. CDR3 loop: CAAPGLATDTQYF. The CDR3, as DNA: TGTGCCGCCCCGGGACTAGCGACAGATACGCAGTATTTT.

The CDR3 region has the DNA TGTGCCAGCAGCTCAGCGGGAGACTACGGCAATGAGCAGTTCTTC. It yields the protein CASSSAGDYGNEQFF. The chain employs TRBV5-4 and TRBJ2-1; 8 bases fit TRBD2. Germline V gene data show CDR1 as SGHNT and CDR2 as YYREEE (reference sequence). This CDR3 contains 15 residues. V lost 3 bases, J lost 6 bases, and 8 bases stayed unmatched.

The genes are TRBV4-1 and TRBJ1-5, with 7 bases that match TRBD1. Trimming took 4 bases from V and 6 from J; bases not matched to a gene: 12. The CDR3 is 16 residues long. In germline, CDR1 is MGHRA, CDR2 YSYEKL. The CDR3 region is CASSPEPTGFSQPQHF. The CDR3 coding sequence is TGCGCCAGCAGCCCCGAGCCGACAGGGTTTAGTCAGCCCCAGCATTTT.

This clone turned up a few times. The CDR3 DNA reads as TGTGCCAGCAGTTACTCACGGACAGGTTTAGGTGAGCAGTACTTC. Amino acids: CASSYSRTGLGEQYF. The chain combines TRBV6-6 with TRBJ2-7; 7 nucleotides agree with TRBD1. This CDR3 has 15 residues. Per germline, CDR1 MNHNY and CDR2 SVGAGI (reference sequence). With V trimmed by 0 bases and J by 7 bases, 9 bases remained unmatched.

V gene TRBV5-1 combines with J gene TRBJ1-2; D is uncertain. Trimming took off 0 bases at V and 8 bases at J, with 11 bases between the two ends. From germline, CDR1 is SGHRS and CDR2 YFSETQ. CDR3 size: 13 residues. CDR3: CASSLVVRAGYTF. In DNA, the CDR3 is TGCGCCAGCAGCTTGGTCGTGAGGGCCGGCTACACCTTC.